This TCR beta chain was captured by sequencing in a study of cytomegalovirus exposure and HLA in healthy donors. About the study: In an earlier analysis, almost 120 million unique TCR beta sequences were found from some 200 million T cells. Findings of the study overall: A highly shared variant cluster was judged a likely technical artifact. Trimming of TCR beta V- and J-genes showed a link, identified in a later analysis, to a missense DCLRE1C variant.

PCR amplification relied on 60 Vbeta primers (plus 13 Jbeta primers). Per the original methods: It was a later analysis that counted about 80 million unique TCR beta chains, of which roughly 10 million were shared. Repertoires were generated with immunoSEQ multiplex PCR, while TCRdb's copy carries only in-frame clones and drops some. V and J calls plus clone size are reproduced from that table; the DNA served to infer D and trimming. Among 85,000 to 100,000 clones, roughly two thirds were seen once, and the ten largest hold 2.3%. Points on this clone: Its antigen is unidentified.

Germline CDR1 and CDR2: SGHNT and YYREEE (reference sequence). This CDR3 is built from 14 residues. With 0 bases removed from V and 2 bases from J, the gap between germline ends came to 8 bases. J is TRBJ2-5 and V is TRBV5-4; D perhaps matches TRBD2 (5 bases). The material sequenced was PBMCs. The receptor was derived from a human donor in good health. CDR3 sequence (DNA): TGTGCCAGCAGCTTGGGACTAACACAAGAGACCCAGTACTTC. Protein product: CASSLGLTQETQYF.